The following is a TCR beta chain sequence with its context. TCRdb's table, derived via immunoSEQ multiplex PCR, lists solely in-frame clones and lacks some. The table includes roughly 87,000 clones, just under 95% detected once. The CDR3 is made up of 14 amino acids. V lost 1 base to trimming and J lost 7 bases, with 15 bases between them. CDR1 is SGHRS, CDR2 YFSETQ, per germline. This entry belongs to a study of T cell changes during pregnancy in multiple sclerosis. The V and J genes are TRBV5-1 and TRBJ2-7; D may be TRBD2 (6 bases). The sequence was collected from a female donor in good health, enrolled as a control in a pregnancy study. The specimen comprised peripheral blood, sampled in the third trimester of pregnancy. The CDR3 sequence: CASSLTAGPLEQYF. Written as DNA, the CDR3 is TGCGCCAGCAGCTTGACGGCGGGACCTTTAGAGCAGTACTTC.